This TCR beta chain stems from a study of response to subunit inactivated influenza vaccine. TCRdb processed the RT-PCR reads anew with MiXCR; each CDR3 protein has one entry. The data show about 540,000 distinct CDR3 sequences, with roughly 25% seen just once and under 3.5% held by the top ten. The CDR3 is 15 residues long. Per the germline V gene, CDR1 is MDHEN and CDR2 is SYDVKM. J was trimmed by 7 bases and V by 4 bases; bases with no gene match: 9. These data were likewise used in another study, on T cells expressing NK-cell markers. That paper adds: For TCR beta, cDNA was produced by 5'RACE template switching with UMIs. The authors derived TCR beta repertoires from sorted CD3+CD56+NKG2C+, CD3+CD56+NKG2C- and CD3+CD56-NKG2C+ T cells. The authors sequenced eight donors, of whom seven were HCMV-seropositive and one was seronegative. CD8+ T cells in over five donors included dominant NKG2C+ clonotypes at roughly 1.0-7.0%. These clonotypes additionally ranked first within the CD3+CD56-NKG2C+ fraction of several donors.

The chain couples TRBV28 to TRBJ2-7; 11 bases are shared with TRBD2. The material sequenced was CD4+ T cells sorted from PBMCs, taken roughly 12 days after vaccination. This sequence originates from a man in his forties or fifties who received an inactivated influenza vaccine. Here the CDR3 reads CASSSRLAGKEEQYF. The CDR3 DNA sequence: TGTGCCAGCAGTTCTCGACTAGCGGGAAAGGAAGAGCAGTACTTC.